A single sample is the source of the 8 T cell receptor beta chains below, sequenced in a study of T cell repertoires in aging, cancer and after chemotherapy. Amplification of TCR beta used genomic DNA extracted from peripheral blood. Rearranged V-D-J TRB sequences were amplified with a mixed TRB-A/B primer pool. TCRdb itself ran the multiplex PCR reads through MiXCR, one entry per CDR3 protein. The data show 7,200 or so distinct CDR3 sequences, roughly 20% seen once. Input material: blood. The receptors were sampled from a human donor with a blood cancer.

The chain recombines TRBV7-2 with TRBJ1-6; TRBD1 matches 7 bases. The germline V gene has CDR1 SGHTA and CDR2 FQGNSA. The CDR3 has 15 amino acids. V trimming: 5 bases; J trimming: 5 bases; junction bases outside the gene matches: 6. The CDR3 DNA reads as TGTGCCAGCAGCCCGGGACAGAACAATAATTCACCCCTCCACTTT. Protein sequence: CASSPGQNNNSPLHF. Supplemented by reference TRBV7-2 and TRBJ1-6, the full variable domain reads GAGVSQSPSNKVTEKGKDVELRCDPISGHTALYWYRQSLGQGLEFLIYFQGNSAPDKSGLPSDRFSAERTGGSVSTLTIQRTQQEDSAVYLCASSPGQNNNSPLHFGNGTRLTVT.

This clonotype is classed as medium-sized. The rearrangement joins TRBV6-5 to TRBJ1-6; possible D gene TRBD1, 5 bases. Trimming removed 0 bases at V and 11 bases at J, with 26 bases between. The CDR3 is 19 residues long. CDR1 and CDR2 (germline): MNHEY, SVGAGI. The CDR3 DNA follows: TGTGCCAGCAGTTACTCGAGATCCCCCGGCGACAAAGCGGGACCACCCCTCCACTTT. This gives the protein CASSYSRSPGDKAGPPLHF.

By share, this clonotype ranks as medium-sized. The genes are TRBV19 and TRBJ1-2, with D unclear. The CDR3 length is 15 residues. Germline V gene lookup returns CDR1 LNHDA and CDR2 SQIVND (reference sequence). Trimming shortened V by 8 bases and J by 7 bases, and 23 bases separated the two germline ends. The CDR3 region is CASQIYETSGGGYTF. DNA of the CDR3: TGTGCCAGTCAAATTTACGAGACGTCAGGAGGTGGCTACACCTTC.

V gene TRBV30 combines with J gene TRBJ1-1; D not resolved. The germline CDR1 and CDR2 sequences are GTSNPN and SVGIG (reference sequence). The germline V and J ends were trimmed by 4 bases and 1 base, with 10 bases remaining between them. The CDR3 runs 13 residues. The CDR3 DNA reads TGTGCCTGGACCCCCGGTGAGAACACTGAAGCTTTCTTT. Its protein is CAWTPGENTEAFF.

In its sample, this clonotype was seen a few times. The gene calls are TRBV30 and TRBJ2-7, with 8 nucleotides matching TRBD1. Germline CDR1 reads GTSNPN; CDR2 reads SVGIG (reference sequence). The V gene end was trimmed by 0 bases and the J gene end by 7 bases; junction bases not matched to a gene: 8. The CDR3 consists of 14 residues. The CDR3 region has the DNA TGTGCCTGGAGTGTACGGGGTCACAGGGGGGAGCAGTACTTC. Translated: CAWSVRGHRGEQYF. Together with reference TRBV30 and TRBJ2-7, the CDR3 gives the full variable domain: SQTIHQWPATLVQPVGSPLSLECTVEGTSNPNLYWYRQAAGRGLQLLFYSVGIGQISSEVPQNLSASRPQDRQFILSSKKLLLSDSGFYLCAWSVRGHRGEQYFGPGTRLTVT.

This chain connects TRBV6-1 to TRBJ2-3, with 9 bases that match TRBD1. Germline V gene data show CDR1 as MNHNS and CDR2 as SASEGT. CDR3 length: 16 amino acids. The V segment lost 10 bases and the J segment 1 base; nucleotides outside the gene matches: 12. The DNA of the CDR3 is TGTGCCACCTCGGGGGAACAGGGGGCGCGCACAGATACGCAGTATTTT. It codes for CATSGEQGARTDTQYF.

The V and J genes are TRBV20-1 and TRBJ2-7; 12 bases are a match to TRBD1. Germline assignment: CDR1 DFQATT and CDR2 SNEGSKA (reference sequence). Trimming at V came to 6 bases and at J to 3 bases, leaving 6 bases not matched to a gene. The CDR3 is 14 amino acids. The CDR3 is CSAIRDRGHYEQYF. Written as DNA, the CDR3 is TGCAGTGCCATCCGGGACAGGGGGCACTACGAGCAGTACTTC.

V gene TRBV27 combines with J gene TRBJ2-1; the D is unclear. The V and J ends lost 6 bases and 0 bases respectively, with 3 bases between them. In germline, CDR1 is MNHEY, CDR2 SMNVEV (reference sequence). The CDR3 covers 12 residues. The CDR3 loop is CASRVSYNEQFF. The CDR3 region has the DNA TGTGCCAGCAGGGTCTCCTACAATGAGCAGTTCTTC.